A single sample gave rise to the 18 T cell receptor beta chains below, sequenced in a study of liver allograft versus peripheral blood T cells. In the study overall: Liver transplant recipients had T cell receptor repertoires compared between transplanted liver and peripheral blood.

TCRdb re-analysed the reads in MiXCR, keeping a single row per CDR3 protein. The table includes about 9,500 distinct CDR3 sequences, around 18% detected once. Receptors originate from a human patient who had a liver transplant. Some of the T cells might come from the graft donor.

In this sample, this clonotype turned up many times. The chain combines TRBV10-3 with TRBJ2-5; D tentatively reads TRBD1 or TRBD2 (6 bases each). This CDR3 spans 15 amino acids. V was cut by 0 bases and J by 4 bases, with 12 bases left in between. The germline V gene has CDR1 ENHRY and CDR2 SYGVKD. The CDR3 DNA sequence: TGTGCCATCAGTGAGTCGTGGGGGGCGGGAGAGACCCAGTACTTC. It specifies CAISESWGAGETQYF.

By share, this clonotype ranks as medium-sized. V is TRBV6-5 and J is TRBJ2-7; 7 positions match TRBD1. Trimming removed 6 bases from V and 5 bases from J; junction bases left unmatched: 7. Germline lookup yields CDR1 MNHEY and CDR2 SVGAGI. The CDR3 is 13 residues long. The CDR3 nucleotides read TGTGCCAGCAGCCCGACAGGGTCCAACGAGCAGTACTTC. It specifies CASSPTGSNEQYF.

This clonotype is labeled medium-sized. The chain has TRBV6-5 and TRBJ2-7; D is uncertain. Trimming took 0 bases from V and 2 from J, leaving 11 bases between them. Germline V lookup: CDR1 MNHEY, CDR2 SVGAGI. CDR3 size: 15 residues. CDR3 in amino acids: CASSYSSNSAYEQYF. In nucleotides, the CDR3 is TGTGCCAGCAGTTACTCGTCAAATTCAGCCTACGAGCAGTACTTC.

This clonotype has more than one count but fewer than ten. This chain links TRBV6-6 with TRBJ1-5, with no clear D. The CDR3 totals 13 residues. V was shortened by 8 bases and J by 1 base, with 9 bases between the two germline ends. Germline loops: CDR1 MNHNY, CDR2 SVGAGI (reference sequence). CDR3: CASPRRSNQPQHF. The CDR3 nucleotides are TGTGCCAGCCCTCGAAGGAGCAATCAGCCCCAGCATTTT.

The chain is built from TRBV7-9 and TRBJ1-2; D is uncertain. This CDR3 has 13 residues. Between the trimmed V and J ends, which lost 2 bases and 4 bases, there was a span of 8 bases. Looked up from germline, CDR1 is SEHNR and CDR2 is FQNEAQ (reference sequence). CDR3 region: CASSLTESYGYTF. The CDR3 DNA sequence: TGTGCCAGCAGCTTAACAGAAAGCTATGGCTACACCTTC.

Judged by abundance, this clonotype is medium-sized. V usage is TRBV19 and J usage is TRBJ1-3, with a tentative D call TRBD1 (5 bases). Germline values: CDR1 LNHDA, CDR2 SQIVND (reference sequence). CDR3 size: 15 residues. Trimming took 3 bases from V and 0 from J, leaving 9 bases between them. CDR3 amino acids: CASSMADTSGNTIYF. The CDR3 DNA reads TGTGCCAGTAGTATGGCGGACACCTCTGGAAACACCATATATTTT.

The chain couples TRBV20-1 to TRBJ1-1, with a possible D match to TRBD1 (5 bases). Germline CDR1 and CDR2: DFQATT and SNEGSKA (reference sequence). With 0 bases removed from V and 2 bases from J, the gap between germline ends came to 13 bases. The CDR3 is 15 residues long. The DNA for the CDR3 is TGCAGTGCTAGAGATCGGAGGAGGGGTAACACTGAAGCTTTCTTT. As protein: CSARDRRRGNTEAFF.

In its sample, this clonotype ranks as medium-sized. For the CDR3, the DNA is TGTGCCAGCAGCTTGGGACCCGGGACGATTAATGAAAAACTGTTTTTT. As protein: CASSLGPGTINEKLFF. The V and J genes are TRBV5-4 and TRBJ1-4, with D possibly being TRBD1 (5 bases). Trimming left V 0 bases short and J 4 bases short, with 13 bases between. Germline V gene data show CDR1 as SGHNT and CDR2 as YYREEE (reference sequence). The CDR3 runs 16 residues. Supplemented by reference TRBV5-4 and TRBJ1-4, the full variable domain reads ETGVTQSPTHLIKTRGQQVTLRCSSQSGHNTVSWYQQALGQGPQFIFQYYREEENGRGNFPPRFSGLQFPNYSSELNVNALELDDSALYLCASSLGPGTINEKLFFGSGTQLSVL.

This clonotype is labeled as medium-sized. The rearrangement uses TRBV13 and TRBJ2-7; D gene unclear. The CDR3 totals 14 residues. Germline V gene sequence: CDR1 PRHDT, CDR2 FYEKMQ (reference sequence). The germline V and J ends were trimmed by 0 bases and 6 bases, with 12 bases remaining between them. The CDR3 DNA reads TGTGCCAGCAGCTTAGGTCGTCAGGCGGCCGAGCAGTACTTC. Translation: CASSLGRQAAEQYF. The full variable domain, in which reference TRBV13 and TRBJ2-7 provide the parts outside the CDR3, is AAGVIQSPRHLIKEKRETATLKCYPIPRHDTVYWYQQGPGQDPQFLISFYEKMQSDKGSIPDRFSAQQFSDYHSELNMSSLELGDSALYFCASSLGRQAAEQYFGPGTRLTVT.

This clonotype was observed many times. The chain uses TRBV28 and TRBJ1-2; maybe TRBD1 (6 bases). This CDR3 region has 13 residues. From germline, CDR1 is MDHEN and CDR2 SYDVKM. The V and J ends lost 2 bases and 4 bases respectively, with 8 bases between them. CDR3 residues: CASSLGGGYGYTF. The DNA for the CDR3 is TGTGCCAGCAGTTTAGGGGGCGGCTATGGCTACACCTTC.

This clonotype was detected ten times or more. The chain employs TRBV19 and TRBJ1-5, with D maybe TRBD1 (5 bases). CDR3 length: 15 residues. V was cut by 6 bases and J by 0 bases, with 12 bases left in between. The V gene's germline CDR1 is LNHDA and CDR2 SQIVND (reference sequence). In DNA form, the CDR3 reads TGTGCCAGTAGGCCTGGGACGGATAGCAATCAGCCCCAGCATTTT. Protein product: CASRPGTDSNQPQHF.

This chain connects TRBV7-9 to TRBJ2-5; TRBD1 agrees at 10 bases. The CDR3 is 13 amino acids. V shed 7 bases, J shed 5 bases, and the junction held 4 bases outside the gene matches. Germline loops: CDR1 SEHNR, CDR2 FQNEAQ (reference sequence). The CDR3: CASTRTGGETQYF. CDR3 in DNA: TGTGCCAGCACCAGGACAGGGGGTGAGACCCAGTACTTC.

This clonotype ranks as medium-sized. This sequence joins TRBV27 and TRBJ1-2, with D hard to call. Trimming took off 3 bases at V and 2 bases at J, with 7 bases between the two ends. The CDR3 spans 13 residues. Germline values: CDR1 MNHEY, CDR2 SMNVEV (reference sequence). DNA of the CDR3: TGTGCCAGCAGTTTTAAACAGAACTATGGCTACACCTTC. Translating it yields CASSFKQNYGYTF.

The chain uses TRBV20-1 and TRBJ1-6, with a tentative D call TRBD1 (5 bases). CDR1 and CDR2 (germline): DFQATT, SNEGSKA (reference sequence). The CDR3 is made up of 15 amino acids. V lost 6 bases to trimming and J lost 0 bases, with 12 bases between them. For the CDR3, the DNA is TGCAGTGCCCGGACTGACAGCTCCTATAATTCACCCCTCCACTTT. This codes for CSARTDSSYNSPLHF.

By share, this clonotype ranks as large. The chain combines TRBV7-2 with TRBJ1-2; a weak D match, TRBD1 (5 bases). This CDR3 has 12 residues. V shed 4 bases and J shed 5 bases, with 8 bases lying between them. Germline values: CDR1 SGHTA, CDR2 FQGNSA. The CDR3 nucleotides read TGTGCCAGCAGCTACCAGGGTTATGGCTACACCTTC. It translates to CASSYQGYGYTF.

This clonotype occurred many times. V usage is TRBV5-4 and J usage is TRBJ2-1; 14 bases are shared with TRBD2. Looked up from germline, CDR1 is SGHNT and CDR2 is YYREEE (reference sequence). V was pared by 0 bases and J by 0 bases, with 2 bases of the junction left unmatched. This CDR3 comprises 18 residues. CDR3 in amino acids: CASSLEGTSGGSYNEQFF. The DNA of the CDR3 is TGTGCCAGCAGCTTGGAGGGGACTAGCGGGGGCTCCTACAATGAGCAGTTCTTC.

This clonotype was seen many times. The chain carries TRBV6-2 or TRBV6-3 and TRBJ1-6, with a possible D match to TRBD1 (5 bases). Per germline, CDR1 MNHEY and CDR2 SVGEGT. The ends were cut back, 6 bases at V and 10 bases at J, with 13 bases in the middle. The CDR3 is 13 amino acids. The CDR3 DNA is TGTGCCAGCAGCCGACTCCGGGGCTCACCCCTCCACTTT. Translated: CASSRLRGSPLHF.

The genes are TRBV14 and TRBJ1-2, with D tentatively TRBD1 (5 bases). Trimming took 4 bases from V and 8 from J, leaving 14 bases between them. This CDR3 spans 13 amino acids. In germline, CDR1 is SGHDN, CDR2 FVKESK. The CDR3: CASSRGGRIGYTF. CDR3 bases: TGTGCCAGCAGCCGTGGGGGGAGGATCGGCTACACCTTC.